This TCR beta chain is drawn from a study of response to subunit inactivated influenza vaccine. General observations from the study: The authors put forward the suggestion that each seasonal influenza vaccination may bring in only a limited number of new T cells.

Comments on this clonotype: Its antigen is still unknown.

TCRdb reprocessed the RT-PCR reads via MiXCR and lists one record per CDR3 protein. The repertoire consists of fewer than 250,000 distinct CDR3 sequences, with approximately 15% occurring once and the leading ten covering roughly 24%. The sequences come from CD8+ T cells sorted from PBMCs, collected more than 4 days after vaccination. This TCR derives from a man aged 50-60 years who received an inactivated influenza vaccine.

CDR3: CASSDRWTDTNTEAFF. For the CDR3, the DNA is TGTGCCAGCAGCGATCGTTGGACGGATACAAACACTGAAGCTTTCTTT. This rearrangement joins TRBV7-9 to TRBJ1-1; unclear D gene. The CDR3 covers 16 residues. V was cut by 5 bases and J by 2 bases, with 18 bases left in between. Germline CDR1 SEHNR, CDR2 FQNEAQ (reference sequence).